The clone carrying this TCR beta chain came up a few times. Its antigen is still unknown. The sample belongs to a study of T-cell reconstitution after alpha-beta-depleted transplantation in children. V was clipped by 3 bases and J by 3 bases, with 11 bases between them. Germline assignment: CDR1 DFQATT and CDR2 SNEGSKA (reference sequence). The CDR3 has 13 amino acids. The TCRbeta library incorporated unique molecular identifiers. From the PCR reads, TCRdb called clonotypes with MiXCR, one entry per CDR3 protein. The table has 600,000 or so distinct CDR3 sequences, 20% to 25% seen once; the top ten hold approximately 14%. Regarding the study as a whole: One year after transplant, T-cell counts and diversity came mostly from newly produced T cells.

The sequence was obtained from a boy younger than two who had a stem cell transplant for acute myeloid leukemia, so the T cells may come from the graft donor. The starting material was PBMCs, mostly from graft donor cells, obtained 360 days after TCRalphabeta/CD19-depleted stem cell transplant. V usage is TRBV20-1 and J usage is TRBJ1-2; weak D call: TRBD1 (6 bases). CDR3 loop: CSASTTGHYGYTF. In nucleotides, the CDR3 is TGCAGTGCTAGTACTACAGGGCACTATGGCTACACCTTC.